This T cell receptor beta chain was sequenced in a study of PD-1 blockade in mismatch repair-deficient tumors. Study-level information: Patients had roughly twelve mismatch repair-deficient cancer types, all previously treated and progressing.

The germline CDR1 and CDR2 sequences are LGHNA and YNFKEQ. The length of the CDR3 is 15 residues. Trimming at V came to 0 bases and at J to 5 bases, leaving 0 bases not matched to a gene. Study conclusions and caveats: Rapid post-treatment expansion, then contraction, generally preceding radiologic response, marked tumor-resident clones.

Using immunoSEQ multiplex PCR, the repertoire was profiled, and TCRdb retains in-frame clones only, with some absent. The sample lists approximately 100,000 clones; 70% to 85% were seen once. With respect to this clone: Its antigen remains unidentified.

Every patient had mismatch repair deficiency by PCR or immunohistochemistry. The TCR-sequenced patients were a few responders to pembrolizumab. V is TRBV4-2 and J is TRBJ2-3; TRBD2 matches 12 bases. The starting material was peripheral blood, obtained around 8 months after starting pembrolizumab. This receptor was identified in an adult with mismatch repair-deficient cancer. CDR3 in amino acids: CASSQELAGGDTQYF. CDR3 nucleotide sequence: TGTGCCAGCAGCCAAGAACTAGCGGGAGGAGATACGCAGTATTTT.